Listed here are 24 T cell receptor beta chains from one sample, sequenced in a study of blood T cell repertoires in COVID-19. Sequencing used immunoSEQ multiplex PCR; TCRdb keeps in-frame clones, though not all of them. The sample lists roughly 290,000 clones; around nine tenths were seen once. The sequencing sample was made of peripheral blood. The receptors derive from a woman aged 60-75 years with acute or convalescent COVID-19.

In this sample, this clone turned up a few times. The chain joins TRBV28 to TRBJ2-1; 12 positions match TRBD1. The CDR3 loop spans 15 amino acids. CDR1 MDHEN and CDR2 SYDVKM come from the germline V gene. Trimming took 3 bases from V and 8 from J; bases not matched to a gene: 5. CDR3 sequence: CASSFGGQGAHEQFF. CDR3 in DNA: TGTGCCAGCAGTTTTGGGGGACAGGGGGCTCATGAGCAGTTCTTC.

The chain's CDR3 is CASSLMTPSEAFF. In DNA, the CDR3 is TGTGCCAGCAGTTTAATGACACCCAGCGAAGCTTTCTTT. This chain uses TRBV28 with TRBJ1-1; D is uncertain. The CDR3 covers 13 residues. The germline V and J ends were trimmed by 2 bases and 8 bases, with 12 bases remaining between them. Looked up from germline, CDR1 is MDHEN and CDR2 is SYDVKM.

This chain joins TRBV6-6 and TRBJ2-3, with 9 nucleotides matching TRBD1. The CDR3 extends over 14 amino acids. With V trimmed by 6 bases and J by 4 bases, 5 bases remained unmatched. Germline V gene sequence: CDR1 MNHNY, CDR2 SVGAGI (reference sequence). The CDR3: CASRFTGGADTQYF. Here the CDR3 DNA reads TGTGCCAGCAGATTCACAGGGGGCGCAGATACGCAGTATTTT.

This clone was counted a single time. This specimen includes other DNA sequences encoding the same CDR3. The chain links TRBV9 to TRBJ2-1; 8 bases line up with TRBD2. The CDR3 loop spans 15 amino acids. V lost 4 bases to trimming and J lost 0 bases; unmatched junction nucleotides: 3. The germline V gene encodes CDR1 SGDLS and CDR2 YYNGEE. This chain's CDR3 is CASSPSGSSYNEQFF. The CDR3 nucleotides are TGTGCCAGCAGCCCGAGCGGGAGCTCCTACAATGAGCAGTTCTTC.

In DNA, the CDR3 is TGCGCCAGCAGCAAGACCCCGGGGGGGCGGAACACTGAAGCTTTCTTT. Encoded protein: CASSKTPGGRNTEAFF. This chain connects TRBV4-1 to TRBJ1-1; perhaps TRBD1 as D (6 bases). Germline V gene lookup returns CDR1 MGHRA and CDR2 YSYEKL. CDR3 length: 16 residues. V lost 5 bases, J lost 1 base, and 17 bases lay in between.

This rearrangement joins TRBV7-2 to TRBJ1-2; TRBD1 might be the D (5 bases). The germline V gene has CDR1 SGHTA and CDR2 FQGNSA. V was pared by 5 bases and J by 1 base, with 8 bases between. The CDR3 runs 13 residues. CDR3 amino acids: CASSQTVNYGYTF. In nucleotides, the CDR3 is TGTGCCAGCAGCCAGACAGTTAACTATGGCTACACCTTC.

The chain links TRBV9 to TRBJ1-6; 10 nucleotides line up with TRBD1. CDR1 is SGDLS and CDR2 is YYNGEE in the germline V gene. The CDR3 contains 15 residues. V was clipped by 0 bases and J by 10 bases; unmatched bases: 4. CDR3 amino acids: CASSVGGTGASPLHF. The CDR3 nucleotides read TGTGCCAGCAGCGTAGGCGGGACAGGGGCCTCACCCCTCCACTTT.

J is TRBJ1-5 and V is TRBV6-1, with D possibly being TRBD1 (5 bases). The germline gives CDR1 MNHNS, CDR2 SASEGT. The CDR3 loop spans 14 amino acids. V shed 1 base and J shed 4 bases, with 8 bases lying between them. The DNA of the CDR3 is TGTGCCAGCAGTGAAGGATGGACAAATCAGCCCCAGCATTTT. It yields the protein CASSEGWTNQPQHF.

CDR3 protein: CASSFVGQSEGTPLHF. The CDR3 DNA follows: TGTGCCAGCAGTTTCGTCGGACAGAGCGAGGGGACACCCCTCCACTTT. The rearrangement uses TRBV28 and TRBJ1-6, with D possibly matching TRBD1 (6 bases). Germline-derived CDR1 and CDR2 are MDHEN and SYDVKM. CDR3 size: 16 residues. V was trimmed by 3 bases and J by 11 bases, leaving 20 bases between them.

CDR3 amino acids: CASSEGQSLYYGYTF. The CDR3 DNA reads as TGTGCCAGCAGTGAGGGGCAGAGCCTCTACTATGGCTACACCTTC. The chain employs TRBV2 and TRBJ1-2, with a tentative D call TRBD1 (5 bases). This CDR3 comprises 15 residues. CDR1 and CDR2 from the germline V gene are SNHLY and FYNNEI. The V and J ends lost 3 bases and 3 bases respectively, with 14 bases between them.

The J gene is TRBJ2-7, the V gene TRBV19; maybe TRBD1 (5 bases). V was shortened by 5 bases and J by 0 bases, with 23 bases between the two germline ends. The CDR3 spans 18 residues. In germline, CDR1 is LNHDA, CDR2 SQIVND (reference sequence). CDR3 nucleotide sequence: TGTGCCAGTAGTCCAAGGGGCCTTGGAGCTCGTAGCTCCTACGAGCAGTACTTC. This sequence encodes CASSPRGLGARSSYEQYF.

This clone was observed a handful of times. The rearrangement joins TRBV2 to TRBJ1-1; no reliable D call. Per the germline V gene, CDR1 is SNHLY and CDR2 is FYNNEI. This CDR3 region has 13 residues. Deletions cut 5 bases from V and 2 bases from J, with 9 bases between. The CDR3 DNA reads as TGTGCCAGCAGTACTCCGGGTAACACTGAAGCTTTCTTT. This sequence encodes CASSTPGNTEAFF.

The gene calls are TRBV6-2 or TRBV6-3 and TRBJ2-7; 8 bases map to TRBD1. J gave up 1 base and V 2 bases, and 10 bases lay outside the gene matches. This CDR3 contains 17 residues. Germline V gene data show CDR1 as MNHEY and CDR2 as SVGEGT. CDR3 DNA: TGTGCCAGCAGTTACCGGCCCCCGGGACAGGCGTCCTACGAGCAGTACTTC. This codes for CASSYRPPGQASYEQYF.

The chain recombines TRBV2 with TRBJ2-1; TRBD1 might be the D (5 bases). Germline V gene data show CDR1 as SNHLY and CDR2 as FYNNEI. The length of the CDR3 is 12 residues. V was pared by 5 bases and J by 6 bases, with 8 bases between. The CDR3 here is CASSSTGNEQFF. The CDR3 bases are TGTGCCAGCAGTTCCACAGGCAATGAGCAGTTCTTC. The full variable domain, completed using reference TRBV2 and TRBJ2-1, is EPEVTQTPSHQVTQMGQEVILRCVPISNHLYFYWYRQILGQKVEFLVSFYNNEISEKSEIFDDQFSVERPDGSNFTLKIRSTKLEDSAMYFCASSSTGNEQFFGPGTRLTVL.

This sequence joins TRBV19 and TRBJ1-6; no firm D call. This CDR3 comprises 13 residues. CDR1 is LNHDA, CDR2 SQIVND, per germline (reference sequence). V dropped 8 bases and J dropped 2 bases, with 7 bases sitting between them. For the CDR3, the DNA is TGTGCCAGTGCGGATGCCTATAATTCACCCCTCCACTTT. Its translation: CASADAYNSPLHF.

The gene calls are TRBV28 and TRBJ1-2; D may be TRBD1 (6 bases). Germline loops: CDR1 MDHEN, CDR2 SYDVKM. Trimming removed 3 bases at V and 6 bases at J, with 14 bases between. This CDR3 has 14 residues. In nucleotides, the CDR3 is TGTGCCAGCAGTTTTGGGGGGGCGCAGGATGGCTACACCTTC. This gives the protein CASSFGGAQDGYTF.

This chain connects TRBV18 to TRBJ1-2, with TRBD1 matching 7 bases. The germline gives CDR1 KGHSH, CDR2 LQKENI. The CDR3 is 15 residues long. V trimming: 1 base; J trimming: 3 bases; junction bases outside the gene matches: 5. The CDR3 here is CASSPRITGDYGYTF. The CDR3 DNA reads TGTGCCAGCTCACCACGTATAACAGGGGACTATGGCTACACCTTC.

CDR3 DNA: TGTGCCAGCCTTGCGTTGTTCCGGTTTACCCTAGATACGCAGTATTTT. Protein: CASLALFRFTLDTQYF. The rearrangement uses TRBV2 and TRBJ2-3; no firm D call. V gave up 8 bases and J gave up 5 bases, with 23 bases separating them. The CDR3 covers 16 residues. CDR1 and CDR2 from the germline V gene are SNHLY and FYNNEI.

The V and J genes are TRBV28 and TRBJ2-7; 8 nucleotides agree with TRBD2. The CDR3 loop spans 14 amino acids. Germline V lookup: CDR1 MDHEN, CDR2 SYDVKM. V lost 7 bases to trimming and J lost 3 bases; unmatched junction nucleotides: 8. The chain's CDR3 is CASIGPGGVYEQYF. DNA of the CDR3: TGTGCCAGCATTGGTCCGGGGGGGGTCTACGAGCAGTACTTC.

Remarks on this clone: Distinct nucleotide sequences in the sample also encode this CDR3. CDR3 sequence reads: CASSPGRGAEQYF. CDR3 bases: TGTGCCAGCAGCCCGGGGCGGGGGGCCGAGCAGTACTTC. This chain uses TRBV7-3 with TRBJ2-7, with 8 nucleotides matching TRBD2. V was pared by 5 bases and J by 6 bases, with 6 bases of the junction left unmatched. Germline CDR1 and CDR2: SGHTA and FQGTGA. The CDR3 contains 13 residues.

The CDR3 region has the DNA TGTGCCTGGAGGAGGACAGGGGGATCCTACGAGCAGTACTTC. This sequence encodes CAWRRTGGSYEQYF. The chain uses TRBV30 and TRBJ2-7; 10 bases agree with TRBD1. The V segment lost 3 bases and the J segment 1 base; nucleotides outside the gene matches: 3. Germline V gene sequence: CDR1 GTSNPN, CDR2 SVGIG (reference sequence). CDR3 length equals 14 residues.

DNA of the CDR3: TGTGCCAGCAGTTACTCGACGGGGGGCAAAGAAGGAAGCACAGATACGCAGTATTTT. Translation gives CASSYSTGGKEGSTDTQYF. The gene calls are TRBV6-2 or TRBV6-3 and TRBJ2-3; weak D call: TRBD2 (7 bases). The CDR3 consists of 19 residues. Trimming cost V 0 bases and J 0 bases, with 19 bases left between them. Germline CDR1 MNHEY, CDR2 SVGEGT.

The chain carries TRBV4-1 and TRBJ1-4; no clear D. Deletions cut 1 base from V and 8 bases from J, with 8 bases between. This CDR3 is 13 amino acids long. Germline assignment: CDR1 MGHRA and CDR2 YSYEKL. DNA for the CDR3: TGCGCCAGCAGCCAAGTGATCGGGGAAAAACTGTTTTTT. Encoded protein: CASSQVIGEKLFF.

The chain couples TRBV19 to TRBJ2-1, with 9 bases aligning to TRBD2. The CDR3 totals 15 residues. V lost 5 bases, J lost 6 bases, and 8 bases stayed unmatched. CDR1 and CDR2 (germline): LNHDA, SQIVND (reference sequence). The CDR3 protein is CASSAPGAGGNEQFF. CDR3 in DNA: TGTGCCAGTAGTGCCCCCGGAGCGGGGGGCAATGAGCAGTTCTTC.